This TCR beta chain derives from a study of CD8+CD57+ T cells in acquired aplastic anemia. Study as a whole: Sorted CD4+ and CD8+ cells gave a mean 3.2 ug DNA, range about 0.19 to 27.4 ug. General study points: Sharing between patients and controls was observed for twenty-nine CD8+ CDR3 sequences.

TCR beta VDJ and CDR3 profiling used genomic DNA as template. In TCRdb, the reads were re-called with MiXCR into one record per CDR3 protein. The sample has 95,000 to 150,000 distinct CDR3 sequences, less than 50% seen once; the top ten hold 2% to 3%. By flow cytometry, patients selected for sequencing had shown an expansion of CD8+CD57+ cells. By the time of blood sampling, patients had still received no therapy. Looked up from germline, CDR1 is SQVTM and CDR2 is ANQGSEA. Unmatched junction bases numbered 5, after V lost 8 bases and J lost 2 bases. This CDR3 is 12 amino acids long. This clonotype was observed once. Its antigen is not known.

Sequenced: sorted CD4+, CD8+, or CD8+CD57+ T cells (not recorded which) from PBMCs. V gene TRBV29-1 combines with J gene TRBJ2-7; 8 nucleotides align to TRBD1. This sequence originates from a human donor with aplastic anemia. The CDR3 loop reads CSSRQGPYEQYV. The CDR3 DNA reads as TGCAGCTCTCGACAGGGGCCCTACGAGCAGTACGTC.